This T cell receptor (beta chain) is from a study of spatial heterogeneity in lung cancer. Study conclusions and caveats: There were more appearances of ubiquitous expanded tumor TCRs in blood at resection than at follow-up.

Looked up from germline, CDR1 is LNHDA and CDR2 is SQIVND (reference sequence). J was trimmed by 2 bases and V by 4 bases; bases with no gene match: 10. The CDR3 consists of 18 residues. A single record per CDR3 protein comes from TCRdb applying MiXCR to the 5' RACE reads. The sample lists about 50,000 distinct CDR3 sequences, less than 9% occurring once. This clonotype was counted ten times or more. Its target is unknown. The time point: sample taken at primary tumor resection. Whole RNA obtained from tumor, nontumor lung or frozen PBMC underwent sequencing without sorting. The starting material was PBMCs, obtained at surgery. The TCR sequence derives from a female donor with early-stage non-small cell lung cancer. The chain couples TRBV19 to TRBJ2-6, with TRBD1 matching over 8 bases. CDR3 sequence reads: CASSTSPRTGTGANVLTF. The CDR3 DNA follows: TGTGCCAGTAGTACTAGCCCCCGGACAGGGACTGGGGCCAACGTCCTGACTTTC.